These 29 T cell receptor beta chains share one sample of origin, sequenced in a study of T-cell memory formation after mild COVID-19. TCRdb ran MiXCR on the 5' RACE reads and lists one entry per CDR3 protein. This repertoire shows under 150,000 distinct CDR3 sequences, about a fifth found once; its top ten account for about 38%. Sequenced: PBMCs or a T cell subset sorted from them (not recorded which). The source is a young man who had mild COVID-19 (a few samples of this study predate the infection). Cell type and time point are not known.

The rearrangement uses TRBV19 and TRBJ2-1; TRBD1 might be the D (7 bases). CDR1 and CDR2 from the germline V gene are LNHDA and SQIVND (reference sequence). CDR3 length: 16 residues. V was cut by 5 bases and J by 5 bases, with 19 bases left in between. The CDR3 DNA sequence: TGTGCCAGTAGTGGGGGGACAGTACGTAAGGACAATGAGCAGTTCTTC. It translates to CASSGGTVRKDNEQFF.

This clonotype showed up just a few times. V is TRBV5-5 and J is TRBJ2-7; 11 nucleotides align to TRBD1. Trimming removed 3 bases from V and 4 bases from J; junction bases left unmatched: 6. The CDR3 extends over 15 amino acids. The germline gives CDR1 SGHKS, CDR2 YYEKEE (reference sequence). The CDR3: CASSWTGGNKYEQYV. In DNA, the CDR3 is TGTGCCAGCAGCTGGACAGGGGGCAATAAGTACGAGCAGTACGTC.

Only a few counts were recorded for this clonotype. V usage is TRBV7-2 and J usage is TRBJ2-6; D gene ambiguous. There are 18 residues in the CDR3. V shed 1 base and J shed 1 base, with 14 bases lying between them. The germline gives CDR1 SGHTA, CDR2 FQGNSA. The CDR3 DNA is TGTGCCAGCAGCTTAGTCTGGCCCCTAGAATCTGGGGCCAACGTCCTGACTTTC. It specifies CASSLVWPLESGANVLTF.

This clonotype has just a few counts. This chain joins TRBV10-3 and TRBJ2-5, with 7 bases lining up with TRBD2. The CDR3 contains 16 residues. CDR1 ENHRY and CDR2 SYGVKD come from the germline V gene. J gave up 0 bases and V 7 bases, and 11 bases lay outside the gene matches. The CDR3, as DNA: TGTGCCATCAACCCGGGGAGCGGGGAGTACCAAGAGACCCAGTACTTC. This sequence encodes CAINPGSGEYQETQYF.

This CDR3 reads CASSLGRARTDTQYF. The CDR3 DNA sequence: TGTGCCAGCAGCTTAGGACGGGCTCGCACAGATACGCAGTATTTT. This sequence joins TRBV7-2 and TRBJ2-3; no reliable D call. The length of the CDR3 is 15 residues. V shed 1 base and J shed 1 base, with 9 bases lying between them. In germline, CDR1 is SGHTA, CDR2 FQGNSA.

V usage is TRBV25-1 and J usage is TRBJ2-1; TRBD2 matches 11 bases. This CDR3 has 17 residues. In germline, CDR1 is MGHDK, CDR2 SYGVNS. V gave up 2 bases and J gave up 0 bases; unmatched junction bases: 3. Written as DNA, the CDR3 is TGTGCCAGCAGTGAACAGGGACTAGCGGTCTCCTACAATGAGCAGTTCTTC. Translated: CASSEQGLAVSYNEQFF.

This chain joins TRBV5-6 and TRBJ1-4; 7 bases match TRBD1. Germline loops: CDR1 SGHDT, CDR2 YYEEEE. The CDR3 consists of 15 residues. The trim removed 4 bases at V and 11 bases at J, leaving 14 bases unmatched. CDR3 DNA: TGTGCCAGCAGCCTACAGGGGTTCTCTCCCTTGAAACTGTTTTTT. Protein: CASSLQGFSPLKLFF.

The chain joins TRBV5-4 to TRBJ2-1, with D possibly TRBD1 on 6 matching bases. The CDR3 is made up of 14 amino acids. Germline V gene data show CDR1 as SGHNT and CDR2 as YYREEE (reference sequence). The V and J ends lost 4 bases and 8 bases respectively, with 16 bases between them. CDR3 loop: CASSPLGAGDEQFF. The DNA of the CDR3 is TGTGCCAGCAGCCCTCTGGGGGCGGGCGATGAGCAGTTCTTC.

CDR3 in DNA: TGTGCCAGCGGATCAGTGAACACTGAAGCTTTCTTT. Amino acids: CASGSVNTEAFF. The rearrangement uses TRBV13 and TRBJ1-1; D remains ambiguous. The V gene's germline CDR1 is PRHDT and CDR2 FYEKMQ (reference sequence). The CDR3 sequence is 12 residues long. The ends were cut back, 8 bases at V and 0 bases at J, with 7 bases in the middle.

The chain has TRBV7-2 and TRBJ2-7, with unresolved D. V was cut by 3 bases and J by 1 base, with 4 bases left in between. Germline V gene sequence: CDR1 SGHTA, CDR2 FQGNSA. The CDR3 contains 12 residues. As DNA, the CDR3 is TGTGCCAGCAGCTTTGGGTCCTACGAGCAGTACGTC. Translation: CASSFGSYEQYV.

The J gene is TRBJ2-4, the V gene TRBV7-9; no firm D call. The V and J ends lost 5 bases and 4 bases respectively, with 18 bases between them. In germline, CDR1 is SEHNR, CDR2 FQNEAQ (reference sequence). The CDR3 totals 16 residues. Written as DNA, the CDR3 is TGTGCCAGCAGCACAGAAGAATGGCAGAGTAAAAACATTCAGTACTTC. It translates to CASSTEEWQSKNIQYF.

V usage is TRBV4-1 and J usage is TRBJ1-4; D unclear. This CDR3 is built from 12 residues. Germline V lookup: CDR1 MGHRA, CDR2 YSYEKL. Trimming cost V 1 base and J 12 bases, with 9 bases left between them. The DNA of the CDR3 is TGCGCCAGCAGCCAAGTGGCCCGGGAACTGTTTTTT. Translated: CASSQVARELFF.

A few counts support this clonotype. The chain recombines TRBV27 with TRBJ1-5; D gene unclear. Germline V CDR1 and CDR2: MNHEY, SMNVEV (reference sequence). Trimming cost V 6 bases and J 9 bases, with 15 bases left between them. CDR3 length: 13 amino acids. The CDR3 coding sequence is TGTGCCAGCAGAGACCGGTTCTCGGGGCCCCAGCATTTT. Translating it yields CASRDRFSGPQHF.

This clonotype was counted between two and nine times. The rearrangement joins TRBV3-1 to TRBJ2-3; TRBD2 matches at 10 bases. With 4 bases clipped from V and 4 bases from J, the junction kept 11 bases outside the gene matches. This CDR3 is 17 amino acids long. Looked up from germline, CDR1 is LGHDT and CDR2 is YNNKEL (reference sequence). The CDR3 region has the DNA TGTGCCAGCAGCCCCAGGGACTCTAGCGGGGGCGCAGATACGCAGTATTTT. Translated, it gives CASSPRDSSGGADTQYF.

This clonotype showed up just a few times. V usage is TRBV28 and J usage is TRBJ1-1; D may be TRBD1 (6 bases). The CDR3 length is 15 residues. Trimming shortened V by 4 bases and J by 5 bases, and 17 bases separated the two germline ends. Germline lookup yields CDR1 MDHEN and CDR2 SYDVKM. CDR3 loop: CASSYYRAVGTEAFF. CDR3 nucleotides: TGTGCCAGCAGTTACTACAGGGCCGTGGGAACTGAAGCTTTCTTT.

This clonotype was counted between two and nine times. V and J are TRBV29-1 and TRBJ2-3; D gene uncertain. This CDR3 is built from 11 residues. Germline values: CDR1 SQVTM, CDR2 ANQGSEA. The germline V and J ends were trimmed by 4 bases and 4 bases, with 6 bases remaining between them. CDR3 residues: CSVGRADTQYF. Here the CDR3 DNA reads TGCAGCGTTGGCAGAGCAGATACGCAGTATTTT.

This clonotype has a handful of counts. The V and J genes are TRBV25-1 and TRBJ1-6; D gene ambiguous. Trimming removed 4 bases at V and 6 bases at J, with 4 bases between. This CDR3 region has 12 residues. The germline V gene has CDR1 MGHDK and CDR2 SYGVNS. The CDR3 coding sequence is TGTGCCAGCAGTGTTGGTAATTCACCCCTCCACTTT. It encodes CASSVGNSPLHF.

This clonotype was counted between two and nine times. The chain carries TRBV6-2 or TRBV6-3 and TRBJ1-2; 9 bases map to TRBD1. V lost 0 bases and J lost 8; bases outside the gene matches: 7. The CDR3 extends over 15 amino acids. Germline V CDR1 and CDR2: MNHEY, SVGEGT. This CDR3 reads CASSYSMGQGYGYTF. In nucleotides, the CDR3 is TGTGCCAGCAGTTACTCCATGGGACAGGGATACGGCTACACCTTC.

This clonotype was observed a handful of times. The chain recombines TRBV6-2 or TRBV6-3 with TRBJ2-2; 7 nucleotides line up with TRBD2. The CDR3 is made up of 14 amino acids. Per germline, CDR1 MNHEY and CDR2 SVGEGT. V gave up 2 bases and J gave up 7 bases; unmatched junction bases: 4. The CDR3 loop is CASSYRRGGGELFF. CDR3 in DNA: TGTGCCAGCAGTTACCGGCGCGGGGGCGGGGAGCTGTTTTTT.

The V call is TRBV7-9, the J call TRBJ1-2; a possible D gene is TRBD1 (5 bases). The CDR3 consists of 18 residues. Trimming left V 4 bases short and J 0 bases short, with 21 bases between. The germline V gene has CDR1 SEHNR and CDR2 FQNEAQ (reference sequence). The CDR3 spells CASSSARHRDRANYGYTF. CDR3 nucleotide sequence: TGTGCCAGCAGCTCCGCACGCCACCGGGACCGCGCTAACTATGGCTACACCTTC. Variable domain in full (rest from reference TRBV7-9 and TRBJ1-2): DTGVSQNPRHKITKRGQNVTFRCDPISEHNRLYWYRQTLGQGPEFLTYFQNEAQLEKSRLLSDRFSAERPKGSFSTLEIQRTEQGDSAMYLCASSSARHRDRANYGYTFGSGTRLTVV.

This clonotype was seen a few times. The chain employs TRBV9 and TRBJ2-6; D possibly corresponds to TRBD2 (5 bases). The germline V gene has CDR1 SGDLS and CDR2 YYNGEE. This CDR3 spans 13 amino acids. Trimming removed 6 bases at V and 3 bases at J, with 7 bases between. The CDR3 sequence is CASTGGGANVLTF. CDR3 nucleotide sequence: TGTGCCAGCACCGGAGGTGGGGCCAACGTCCTGACTTTC.

The CDR3, as DNA: TGTGCCAGCAGCCAAGAAGCGGCAGATACGCAGTATTTT. This gives the protein CASSQEAADTQYF. The V and J genes are TRBV14 and TRBJ2-3; D may be TRBD2 (5 bases). The CDR3 is made up of 13 amino acids. Trimming removed 0 bases at V and 4 bases at J, with 5 bases between. Germline V gene lookup returns CDR1 SGHDN and CDR2 FVKESK.

V is TRBV3-1 and J is TRBJ2-1; either TRBD1 or TRBD2 may supply D (6 bases each). Trimming stripped 4 bases from V and 1 base from J, with 20 bases between. CDR1 and CDR2 (germline): LGHDT, YNNKEL (reference sequence). The CDR3 totals 18 residues. CDR3 region: CASSPDFLGGKSYNEQFF. CDR3 in DNA: TGTGCCAGCAGCCCGGATTTTTTAGGGGGGAAATCCTACAATGAGCAGTTCTTC.

The CDR3 coding sequence is TGTGCCAGCTCCACGCCCGTGGTACAGTCGGGCGGCGAGACCCAGTACTTC. Protein: CASSTPVVQSGGETQYF. The rearrangement links TRBV2 to TRBJ2-5; D is ambiguous. V was cut by 8 bases and J by 5 bases, with 27 bases left in between. Looked up from germline, CDR1 is SNHLY and CDR2 is FYNNEI. This CDR3 region has 17 residues.

This sequence joins TRBV4-3 and TRBJ2-6; the D gene is possibly TRBD1 (6 bases). The CDR3 length is 14 residues. Per germline, CDR1 LGHNA and CDR2 YSLEER. Trimming took 3 bases from V and 5 from J, leaving 8 bases between them. CDR3 DNA sequence: TGCGCCAGCAGCCAGGGGGCCAGGGCCAACGTCCTGACTTTC. Translating gives CASSQGARANVLTF.

This clonotype showed up just a few times. This chain links TRBV7-2 with TRBJ1-1, with D possibly matching TRBD1 (5 bases). V lost 5 bases and J 4 bases, leaving 17 bases between the germline ends. Germline CDR1 is SGHTA and CDR2 is FQGNSA. The length of the CDR3 is 15 residues. The CDR3 region is CASSVGPGWPTEAFF. The CDR3, as DNA: TGTGCCAGCAGCGTGGGTCCAGGGTGGCCCACTGAAGCTTTCTTT.

This clonotype occurred a few times. The V call is TRBV9, the J call TRBJ2-3, with D tentatively TRBD2 (6 bases). Trimming stripped 4 bases from V and 5 bases from J, with 14 bases between. Germline CDR1 is SGDLS and CDR2 is YYNGEE. The CDR3 extends over 14 amino acids. CDR3 in DNA: TGTGCCAGCAGCAGACGGGGGACCGGAGATACGCAGTATTTT. Translated, it gives CASSRRGTGDTQYF.

This clonotype occurred a few times. V usage is TRBV6-6 and J usage is TRBJ2-2, with 9 bases that match TRBD1. Germline values: CDR1 MNHNY, CDR2 SVGAGI (reference sequence). The junction had 0 bases not matched to a gene; V was cut back by 4 bases and J by 6 bases. The length of the CDR3 is 13 residues. The CDR3 DNA sequence: TGTGCCAGCAGTTGGACAGGGGCCGGGGAGCTGTTTTTT. Translated, it gives CASSWTGAGELFF.

This clonotype has ten or more counts. This rearrangement joins TRBV7-9 to TRBJ1-1; D call uncertain. V lost 2 bases and J 2 bases, leaving 0 bases between the germline ends. The CDR3 runs 11 residues. The germline CDR1 and CDR2 sequences are SEHNR and FQNEAQ (reference sequence). The CDR3 region is CASSLNTEAFF. The CDR3 DNA sequence: TGTGCCAGCAGCTTAAACACTGAAGCTTTCTTT.